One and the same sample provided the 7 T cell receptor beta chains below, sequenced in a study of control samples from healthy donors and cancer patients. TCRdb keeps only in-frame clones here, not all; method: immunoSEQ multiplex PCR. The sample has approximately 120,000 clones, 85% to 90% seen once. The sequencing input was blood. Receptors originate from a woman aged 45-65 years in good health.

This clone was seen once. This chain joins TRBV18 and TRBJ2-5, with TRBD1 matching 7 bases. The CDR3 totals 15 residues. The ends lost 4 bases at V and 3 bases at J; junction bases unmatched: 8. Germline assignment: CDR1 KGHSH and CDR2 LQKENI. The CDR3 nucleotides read TGTGCCAGCTCACTTCTTCGAGGGACAGAAGAGACCCAGTACTTC. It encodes CASSLLRGTEETQYF.

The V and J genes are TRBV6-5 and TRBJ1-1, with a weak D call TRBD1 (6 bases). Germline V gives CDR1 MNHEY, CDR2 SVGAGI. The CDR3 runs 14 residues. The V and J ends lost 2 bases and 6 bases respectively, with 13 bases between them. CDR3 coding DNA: TGTGCCAGCAGTTACCGGCAACAGGGATCTGAAGCTTTCTTT. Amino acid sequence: CASSYRQQGSEAFF.

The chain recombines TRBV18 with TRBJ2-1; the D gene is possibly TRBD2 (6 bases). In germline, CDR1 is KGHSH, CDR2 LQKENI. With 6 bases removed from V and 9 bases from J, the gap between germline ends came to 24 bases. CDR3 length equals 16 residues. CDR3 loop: CASSGRERGRAGEQFF. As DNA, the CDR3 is TGTGCCAGCTCGGGCCGGGAGAGGGGTCGAGCAGGTGAGCAGTTCTTC. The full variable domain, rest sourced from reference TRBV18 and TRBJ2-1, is NAGVMQNPRHLVRRRGQEARLRCSPMKGHSHVYWYRQLPEEGLKFMVYLQKENIIDESGMPKERFSAEFPKEGPSILRIQQVVRGDSAAYFCASSGRERGRAGEQFFGPGTRLTVL.

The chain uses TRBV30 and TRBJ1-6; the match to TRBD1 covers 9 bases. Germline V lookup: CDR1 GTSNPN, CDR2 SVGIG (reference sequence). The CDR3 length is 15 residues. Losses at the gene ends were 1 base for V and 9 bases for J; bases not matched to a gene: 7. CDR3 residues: CAWSAPGQGASPLHF. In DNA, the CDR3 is TGTGCCTGGAGTGCCCCGGGACAGGGAGCTTCACCCCTCCACTTT.

The DNA of the CDR3 is TGTGCCAGCAGCAGTTTGGCGAACACTGAAGCTTTCTTT. Translation: CASSSLANTEAFF. The rearrangement links TRBV3-1 (or the pseudogene TRBV3-2) to TRBJ1-1; no reliable D call. Trimming took off 5 bases at V and 1 base at J, with 8 bases between the two ends. Per germline, CDR1 LGHDT and CDR2 YNNKEL (reference sequence). The CDR3 is 13 amino acids.

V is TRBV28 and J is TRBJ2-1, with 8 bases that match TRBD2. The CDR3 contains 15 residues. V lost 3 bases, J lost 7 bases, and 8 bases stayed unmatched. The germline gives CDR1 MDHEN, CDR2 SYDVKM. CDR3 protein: CASSFQLAGKNEQFF. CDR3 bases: TGTGCCAGCAGTTTCCAGTTAGCGGGAAAGAATGAGCAGTTCTTC.

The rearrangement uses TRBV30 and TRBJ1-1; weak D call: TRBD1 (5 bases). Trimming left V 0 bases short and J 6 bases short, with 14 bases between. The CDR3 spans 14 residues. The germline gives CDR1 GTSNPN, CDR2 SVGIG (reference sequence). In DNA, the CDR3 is TGTGCCTGGAGTGTAGGATCAGGGACGGCTGAAGCTTTCTTT. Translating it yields CAWSVGSGTAEAFF.